This is a list of T cell receptor beta chains from one sample in a study of T-cell reconstitution after alpha-beta-depleted transplantation in children. Each CDR3 protein is one row after TCRdb ran MiXCR on the PCR reads. The table lists nearly 250,000 distinct CDR3 sequences, roughly 8% of them singletons. Here the sequenced sample was PBMCs, mostly from graft donor cells, taken 180 days after TCRalphabeta/CD19-depleted stem cell transplant. The source is a male patient younger than 18 who had a stem cell transplant for acute lymphoblastic leukemia, so the T cells may come from the graft donor. The CDR3 runs from the conserved cysteine through the conserved F or W. D genes are given only for firm matches. Clone size is not always given. Where it is, it says once, few, many or a class for expanded clones.

v_gene	len	d_gene	j_gene	abundance	CDR3aa	CDR3nt
TRBV27	13	-	TRBJ2-7	many	CASSLRAAYEQYF	TGTGCCAGCAGTTTGCGCGCAGCCTACGAGCAGTACTTC
TRBV29-1	15	-	TRBJ2-3	many	CSTLPSTLGSDTQYF	TGCAGCACTCTCCCAAGCACGCTAGGTTCAGATACGCAGTATTTT
TRBV10-3	13	TRBD1	TRBJ2-1	many	CATDREGRNEQFF	TGTGCCACGGACAGGGAAGGGAGAAATGAGCAGTTCTTC
TRBV13	14	TRBD2	TRBJ2-1	many	CASSSPGGYNEQFF	TGTGCCAGCAGCTCCCCGGGGGGCTACAATGAGCAGTTCTTC
TRBV9	14	TRBD2	TRBJ2-2	-	CAGSSGSNTGELFF	TGTGCCGGTTCTAGCGGATCGAACACCGGGGAGCTGTTTTTT
TRBV20-1	14	-	TRBJ2-7	many	CSARRASISYEQYF	TGCAGTGCTAGAAGGGCCTCCATCTCCTACGAGCAGTACTTC
TRBV9	16	-	TRBJ1-2	many	CASSVGVGSSSYGYTF	TGTGCCAGCAGCGTAGGTGTTGGGTCGTCTAGCTATGGCTACACCTTC
TRBV20-1	14	TRBD2	TRBJ2-1	many	CSSRGAPSYNEQFF	TGCAGCTCGCGGGGGGCCCCCTCCTACAATGAGCAGTTCTTC
TRBV20-1	16	-	TRBJ1-1	many	CSAREAGFLMNTEAFF	TGCAGTGCTAGAGAGGCAGGCTTTCTCATGAACACTGAAGCTTTCTTT
TRBV5-1	15	TRBD2	TRBJ2-2	many	CASRESGRGSGELFF	TGCGCCAGCAGGGAGAGCGGGAGAGGTTCCGGGGAGCTGTTTTTT
TRBV20-1	15	-	TRBJ1-1	many	CSAREAPRVNTEAFF	TGCAGTGCTAGAGAAGCCCCTCGAGTGAACACTGAAGCTTTCTTT
TRBV10-3	15	-	TRBJ1-1	many	CAISERGAWNTEAFF	TGTGCCATCAGTGAACGGGGGGCTTGGAACACTGAAGCTTTCTTT
TRBV20-1	14	-	TRBJ2-4	many	CSARVGAINNIQYF	TGCAGTGCTAGAGTAGGGGCCATTAACAACATTCAGTACTTC
TRBV11-2	17	TRBD2	TRBJ2-3	many	CASSLEPPWTSAPTQYF	TGTGCCAGCAGCTTAGAACCCCCCTGGACTAGCGCGCCTACGCAGTATTTT
TRBV29-1	16	-	TRBJ2-7	many	CSVEYRARGLPYEQYF	TGCAGCGTTGAATATAGGGCCAGAGGGCTTCCTTACGAGCAGTACTTC
TRBV6-5	16	-	TRBJ1-3	-	CASTYATGLVGNTIYF	TGTGCCAGCACCTACGCGACAGGCCTCGTGGGGAACACCATATATTTT
TRBV18	16	-	TRBJ2-7	many	CASAPISGTLSYEQYF	TGTGCCAGCGCGCCTATTTCCGGGACATTATCCTACGAGCAGTACTTC
TRBV7-2	14	TRBD2	TRBJ2-5	many	CASTYGTIQETQYF	TGTGCCAGCACCTATGGGACTATCCAAGAGACCCAGTACTTC
TRBV28	13	-	TRBJ1-5	many	CASSPPSGQPQHF	TGTGCCAGCAGCCCACCGTCGGGTCAGCCCCAGCATTTT
TRBV20-1	14	-	TRBJ1-4	many	CSARNRATNEKLFF	TGCAGTGCTAGGAACAGAGCAACTAATGAAAAACTGTTTTTT
TRBV20-1	13	-	TRBJ2-7	-	CSARGLISYEQYF	TGCAGTGCTAGAGGACTTATCTCCTACGAGCAGTACTTC
TRBV5-1	13	-	TRBJ1-1	many	CASSLSGRTEAFF	TGCGCCAGCAGCTTGTCTGGGCGCACTGAAGCTTTCTTT
TRBV6-5	15	-	TRBJ2-2	-	CASSYSDSNTGELFF	TGTGCCAGCAGTTACTCGGACAGTAACACCGGGGAGCTGTTTTTT
TRBV29-1	11	-	TRBJ2-1	many	CSVVGYNEQFF	TGCAGCGTTGTCGGGTACAATGAGCAGTTCTTC
TRBV7-6	14	-	TRBJ2-2	many	CASSSRWSTGELFF	TGTGCCAGCAGCTCCCGCTGGAGCACCGGGGAGCTGTTTTTT
TRBV27	13	-	TRBJ2-7	many	CASSHDRTLEQYF	TGTGCCAGCAGCCATGACAGGACCCTCGAGCAGTACTTC
TRBV6-1	15	-	TRBJ2-7	many	CASSTVEAGYYEQYF	TGTGCCAGCAGTACGGTAGAGGCGGGTTACTACGAGCAGTACTTC
TRBV27	13	-	TRBJ2-7	many	CASSSGFTYEQYF	TGTGCCAGCAGTTCCGGTTTCACCTACGAGCAGTACTTC
TRBV20-1	11	-	TRBJ2-7	many	CSARGTREQYF	TGCAGTGCTAGAGGCACGCGCGAGCAGTACTTC
TRBV20-1	14	-	TRBJ2-5	many	CSARAKRARETQYF	TGCAGTGCTAGAGCGAAGCGGGCACGGGAGACCCAGTACTTC
TRBV5-1	8	-	TRBJ2-7	many	CASIEQYF	TGCGCCAGCATCGAGCAGTACTTC
TRBV27	16	-	TRBJ1-6	many	CATLLYYGQSDSPLHF	TGTGCCACCCTCCTCTACTACGGACAGTCTGATTCACCCCTCCACTTT
TRBV7-6	14	-	TRBJ2-7	many	CASSLQTGTYEQYF	TGTGCCAGCAGCTTACAGACAGGAACCTACGAGCAGTACTTC
TRBV12-3/TRBV12-4	14	-	TRBJ1-5	many	CASSLGEVNQPQHF	TGTGCCAGCAGTTTAGGGGAGGTGAATCAGCCCCAGCATTTT
TRBV3-1	14	-	TRBJ1-1	many	CASTFDGLNTEAFF	TGTGCCAGCACCTTCGACGGGCTAAACACTGAAGCTTTCTTT
TRBV20-1	14	-	TRBJ1-4	many	CSARPNWWNEKLFF	TGCAGTGCTAGACCGAACTGGTGGAATGAAAAACTGTTTTTT
TRBV18	15	-	TRBJ1-1	many	CASSRRAEMNTEAFF	TGTGCCAGCTCACGAAGGGCGGAGATGAACACTGAAGCTTTCTTT
TRBV25-1	16	TRBD2	TRBJ2-7	many	CASSEGGSSLRHEQYF	TGTGCCAGCAGTGAGGGCGGGAGTTCGCTTCGGCACGAGCAGTACTTC
TRBV28	14	TRBD1	TRBJ2-1	many	CASRTGWSYNEQFF	TGTGCCAGCAGGACAGGGTGGTCCTACAATGAGCAGTTCTTC
TRBV5-1	14	-	TRBJ1-2	many	CASSLEGGHKGYTF	TGCGCCAGCAGCTTGGAGGGGGGGCATAAAGGCTACACCTTC